This TCR beta chain originates from a study of regulatory T cells in long-lasting Graves disease. Study at large: Antithyroid drug exposure in newly diagnosed Graves' patients had lasted under 3 months.

The sample's time point: newly diagnosed GD, antithyroid drugs for less than 3 months. RNA extracted from PBMCs served as the sequencing template. This CDR3 has 19 residues. CDR1 is SGHAT and CDR2 is FQNNGV in the germline V gene. Trimming cost V 8 bases and J 0 bases; bases outside gene matches: 18. Arm-PCR of CDR3 regions with iRepertoire HTBI primers generated TCR beta libraries. Per the authors' pipeline: Sample data revealed approximately 56 TRBV and under 15 TRBJ segments. TCRdb recomputed calls from the multiplex PCR reads with MiXCR, one row per CDR3 protein. TCRdb's processing, not the study's, gives the V and J calls here. Of 530,000 or so distinct CDR3 sequences detected, 16% appear once; the ten largest clones hold around 11%. These data also featured in a second study, about T cells in Graves' hyperthyroidism and ophthalmopathy. From that second work: Blood also held most thyroid clonotypes expanded beyond 0.001.

The sequences come from peripheral blood mononuclear cells (PBMCs), collected at new diagnosis, from a patient treated with antithyroid drugs. The chain links TRBV11-2 to TRBJ1-4, with 7 positions matching TRBD1. The origin of this receptor is a man younger than 35 with Graves disease. CDR3: CASRPYVQGVVATNEKLFF. As DNA, the CDR3 is TGTGCCAGCCGACCTTATGTTCAGGGGGTAGTTGCAACTAATGAAAAACTGTTTTTT.